This TCR beta chain comes out of a study of beta chain features in type 1 diabetes. Study as a whole: Healthy donors and patients showed comparable age, gender and cell yields. General study findings and limits: Junctions at VDJ sites from type 1 diabetes patients had fewer insertions and more deletions. Among all four CD4+ subsets, Type 1 diabetes patients had TCRB CDR3s that were moderately but significantly shorter. The analysis here could not establish whether HLA type shapes TCRB rearrangement.

Every bit of the isolated RNA underwent reverse transcription, so sequencing read expressed TCRB transcripts. Data came from immunoSEQ multiplex PCR; TCRdb stores just in-frame clones and leaves some out. The table records 430,000 or so clones, over 10% of them present only once. This CDR3 has 16 amino acids. Trimming removed 6 bases from V and 2 bases from J; junction bases left unmatched: 9. Per the germline V gene, CDR1 is SQVTM and CDR2 is ANQGSEA. Points on this clone: Its matching antigen is unknown.

This TCR came from a woman under 30 in good health. Sequencing input: naive CD4+ T cells from blood. This chain uses TRBV29-1 with TRBJ2-1; 11 bases fit TRBD1. CDR3: CSVSKGQGATYNEQFF. DNA of the CDR3: TGCAGCGTCAGCAAAGGACAGGGGGCAACCTACAATGAGCAGTTCTTC.